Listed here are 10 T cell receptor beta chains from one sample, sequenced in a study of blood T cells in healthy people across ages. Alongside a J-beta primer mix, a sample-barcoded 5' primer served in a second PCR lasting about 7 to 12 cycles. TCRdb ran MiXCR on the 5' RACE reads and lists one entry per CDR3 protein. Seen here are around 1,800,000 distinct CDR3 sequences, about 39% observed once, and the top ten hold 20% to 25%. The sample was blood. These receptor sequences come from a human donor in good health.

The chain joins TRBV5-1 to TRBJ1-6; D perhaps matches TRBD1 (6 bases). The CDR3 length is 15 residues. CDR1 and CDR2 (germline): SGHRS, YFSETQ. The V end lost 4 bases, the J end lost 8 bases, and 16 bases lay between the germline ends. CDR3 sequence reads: CASSPIQGRDSPLHF. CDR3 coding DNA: TGCGCCAGCAGCCCAATACAGGGAAGGGATTCACCCCTCCACTTT.

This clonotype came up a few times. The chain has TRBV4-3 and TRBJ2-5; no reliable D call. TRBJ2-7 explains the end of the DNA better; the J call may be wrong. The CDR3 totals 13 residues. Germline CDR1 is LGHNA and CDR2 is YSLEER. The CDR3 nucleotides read TGCGCCAGCAGCCAAGATCGCCCCGGCGAGCAGTACTTC. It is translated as CASSQDRPGEQYF.

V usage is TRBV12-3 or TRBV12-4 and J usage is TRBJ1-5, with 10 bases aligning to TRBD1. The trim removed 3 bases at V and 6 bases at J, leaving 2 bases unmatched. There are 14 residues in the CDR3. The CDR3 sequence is CASSFRDRGQPQHF. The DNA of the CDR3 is TGTGCCAGCAGTTTCCGGGACAGGGGTCAGCCCCAGCATTTT.

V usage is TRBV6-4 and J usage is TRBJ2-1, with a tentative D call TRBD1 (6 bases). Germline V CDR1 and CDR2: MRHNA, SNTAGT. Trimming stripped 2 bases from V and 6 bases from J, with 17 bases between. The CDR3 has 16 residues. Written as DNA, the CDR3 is TGTGCCAGCAGTGACCGATTTAGACGCAGGGGCAATGAGCAGTTCTTC. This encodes CASSDRFRRRGNEQFF.

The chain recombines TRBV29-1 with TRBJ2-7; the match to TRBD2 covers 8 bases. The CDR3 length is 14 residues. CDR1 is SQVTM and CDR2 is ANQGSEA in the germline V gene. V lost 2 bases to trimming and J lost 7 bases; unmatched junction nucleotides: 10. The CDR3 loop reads CSVEYVAGLGEQYF. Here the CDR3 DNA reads TGCAGCGTTGAATACGTAGCGGGGTTGGGTGAGCAGTACTTC.

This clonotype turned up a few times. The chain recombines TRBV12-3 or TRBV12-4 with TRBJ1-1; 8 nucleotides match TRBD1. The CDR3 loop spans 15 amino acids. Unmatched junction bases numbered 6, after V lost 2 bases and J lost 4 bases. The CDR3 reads CASSLQGAYGTEAFF. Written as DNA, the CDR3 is TGTGCCAGCAGTTTACAGGGGGCTTATGGCACTGAAGCTTTCTTT.

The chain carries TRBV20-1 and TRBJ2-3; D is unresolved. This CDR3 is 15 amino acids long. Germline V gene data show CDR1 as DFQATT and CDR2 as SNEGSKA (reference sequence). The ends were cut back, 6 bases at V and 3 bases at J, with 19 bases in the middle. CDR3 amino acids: CSASSRLLSTDTQYF. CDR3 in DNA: TGCAGTGCCTCATCCAGACTGTTATCTACAGATACGCAGTATTTT.

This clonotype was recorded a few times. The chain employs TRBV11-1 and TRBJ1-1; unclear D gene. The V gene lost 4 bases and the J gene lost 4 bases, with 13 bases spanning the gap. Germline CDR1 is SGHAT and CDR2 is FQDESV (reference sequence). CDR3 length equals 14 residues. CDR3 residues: CASSSDPGGTEAFF. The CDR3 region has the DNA TGTGCCAGCAGCTCCGATCCCGGAGGCACTGAAGCTTTCTTT.

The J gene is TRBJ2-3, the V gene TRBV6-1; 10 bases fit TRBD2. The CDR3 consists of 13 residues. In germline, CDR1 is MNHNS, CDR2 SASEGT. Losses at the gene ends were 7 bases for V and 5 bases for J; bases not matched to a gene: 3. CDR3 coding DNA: TGTGCCAGCACTAGACTAGCGGGAGATACGCAGTATTTT. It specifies CASTRLAGDTQYF.

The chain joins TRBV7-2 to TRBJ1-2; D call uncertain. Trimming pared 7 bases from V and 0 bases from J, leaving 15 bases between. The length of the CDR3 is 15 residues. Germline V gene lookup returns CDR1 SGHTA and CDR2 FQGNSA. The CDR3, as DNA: TGTGCCAGCACCCCGGCGGGCACCGCTAACTATGGCTACACCTTC. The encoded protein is CASTPAGTANYGYTF.